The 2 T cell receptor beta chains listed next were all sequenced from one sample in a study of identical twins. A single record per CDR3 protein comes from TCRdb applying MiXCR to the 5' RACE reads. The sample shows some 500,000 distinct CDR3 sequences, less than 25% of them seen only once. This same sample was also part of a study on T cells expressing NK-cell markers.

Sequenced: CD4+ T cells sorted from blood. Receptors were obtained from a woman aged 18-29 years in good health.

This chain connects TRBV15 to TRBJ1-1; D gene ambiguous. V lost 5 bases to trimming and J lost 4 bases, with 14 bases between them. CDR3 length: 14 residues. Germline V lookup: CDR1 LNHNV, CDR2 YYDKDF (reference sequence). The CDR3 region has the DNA TGTGCCACCAGCGAGGACTTGGTGGGCACTGAAGCTTTCTTT. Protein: CATSEDLVGTEAFF.

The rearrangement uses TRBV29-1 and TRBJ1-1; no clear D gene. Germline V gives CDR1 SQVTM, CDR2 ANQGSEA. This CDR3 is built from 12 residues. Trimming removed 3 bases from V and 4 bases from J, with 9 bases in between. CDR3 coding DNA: TGCAGCGTTGACGGTTCGGGCACTGAAGCTTTCTTT. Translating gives CSVDGSGTEAFF.